This T cell receptor beta chain was documented in a study of T cells in Graves' hyperthyroidism and ophthalmopathy. General study results and limits: The model identified upcoming ophthalmopathy a median roughly 6 months ahead of onset.

This clonotype has ten or more counts. Its antigen is undetermined. The TCR beta CDR3 regions underwent amplification using RNA transcripts as the source. HTBI primers were the set used in a first-round RT-PCR of the TCR CDR3. TCRdb re-called the multiplex PCR reads through MiXCR, storing one row per CDR3 protein. The sample has about half a million distinct CDR3 sequences; around a quarter are singletons. A Clinical Activity Score of at least 3, a NOSPECS grade of at least 4 and a duration under 3 months were recorded in the ophthalmopathy patients. Fresh peripheral blood, around 9.2 ml of it, supplied the PBMCs. Deletions cut 3 bases from V and 2 bases from J, with 7 bases between. The CDR3 spans 13 residues. Germline values: CDR1 LNHDA, CDR2 SQIVND (reference sequence).

The sample consisted of blood. The receptor comes from a woman aged 25-40 years with Graves' ophthalmopathy. The chain joins TRBV19 to TRBJ1-1; D unclear. CDR3 DNA sequence: TGTGCCAGTAGTATCACCGAAAACACTGAAGCTTTCTTT. This codes for CASSITENTEAFF.